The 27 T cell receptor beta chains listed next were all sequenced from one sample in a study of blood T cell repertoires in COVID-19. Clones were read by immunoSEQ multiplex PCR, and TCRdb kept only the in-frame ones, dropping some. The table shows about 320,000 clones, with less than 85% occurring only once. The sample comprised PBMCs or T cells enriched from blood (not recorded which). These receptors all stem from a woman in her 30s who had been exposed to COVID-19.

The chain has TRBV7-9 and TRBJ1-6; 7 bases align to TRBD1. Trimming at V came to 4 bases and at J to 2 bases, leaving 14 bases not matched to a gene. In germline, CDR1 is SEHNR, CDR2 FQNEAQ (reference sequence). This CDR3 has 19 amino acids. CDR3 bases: TGTGCCAGCAGCTCATCCTCACAGACAGGGATCGCCTATAATTCACCCCTCCACTTT. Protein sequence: CASSSSSQTGIAYNSPLHF.

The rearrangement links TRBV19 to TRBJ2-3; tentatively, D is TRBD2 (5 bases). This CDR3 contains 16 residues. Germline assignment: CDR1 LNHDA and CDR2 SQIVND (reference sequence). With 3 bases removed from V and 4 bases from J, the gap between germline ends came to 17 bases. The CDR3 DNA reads TGTGCCAGTAGTATCTTAGGCAGCCCGAGGGCAGATACGCAGTATTTT. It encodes CASSILGSPRADTQYF.

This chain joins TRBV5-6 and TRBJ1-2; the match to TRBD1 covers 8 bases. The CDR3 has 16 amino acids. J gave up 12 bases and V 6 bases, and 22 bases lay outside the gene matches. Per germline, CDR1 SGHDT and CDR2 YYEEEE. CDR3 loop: CASTLGQAMATRKDTF. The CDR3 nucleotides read TGTGCCAGCACCCTGGGACAGGCCATGGCGACCAGGAAGGACACCTTC.

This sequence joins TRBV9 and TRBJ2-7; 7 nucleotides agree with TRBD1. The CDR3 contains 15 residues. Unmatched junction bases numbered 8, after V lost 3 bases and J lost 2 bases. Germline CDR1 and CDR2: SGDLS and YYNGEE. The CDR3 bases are TGTGCCAGCAGCGGCTCCGGGACAGCTGCCTACGAGCAGTACTTC. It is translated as CASSGSGTAAYEQYF.

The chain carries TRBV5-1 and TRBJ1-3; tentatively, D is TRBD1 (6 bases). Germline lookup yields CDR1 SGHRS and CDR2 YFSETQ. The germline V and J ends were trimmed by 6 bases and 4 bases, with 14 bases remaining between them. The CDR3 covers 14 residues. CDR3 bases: TGCGCCAGCACCCAAGGGGGATCCGGAAACACCATATATTTT. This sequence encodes CASTQGGSGNTIYF.

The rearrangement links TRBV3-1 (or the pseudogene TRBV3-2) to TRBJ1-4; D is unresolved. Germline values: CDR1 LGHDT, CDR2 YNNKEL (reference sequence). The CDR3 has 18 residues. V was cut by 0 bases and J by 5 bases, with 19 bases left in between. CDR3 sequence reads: CASSQEALRWAQNEKLFF. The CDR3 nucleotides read TGTGCCAGCAGCCAAGAAGCCTTAAGATGGGCGCAGAATGAAAAACTGTTTTTT.

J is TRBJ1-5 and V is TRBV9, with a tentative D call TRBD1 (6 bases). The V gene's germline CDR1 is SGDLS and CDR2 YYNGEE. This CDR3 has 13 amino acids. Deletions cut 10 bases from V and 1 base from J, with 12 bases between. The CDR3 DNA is TGTGCCCCACGGGGACAAAGCAATCAGCCCCAGCATTTT. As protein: CAPRGQSNQPQHF.

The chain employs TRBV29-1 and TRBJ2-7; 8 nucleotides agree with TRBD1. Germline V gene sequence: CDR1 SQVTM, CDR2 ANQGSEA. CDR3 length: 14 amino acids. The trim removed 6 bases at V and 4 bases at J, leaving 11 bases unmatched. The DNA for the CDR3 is TGCAGCGTCCGCGGACAGGGAGAAGGGTACGAGCAGTACTTC. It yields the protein CSVRGQGEGYEQYF.

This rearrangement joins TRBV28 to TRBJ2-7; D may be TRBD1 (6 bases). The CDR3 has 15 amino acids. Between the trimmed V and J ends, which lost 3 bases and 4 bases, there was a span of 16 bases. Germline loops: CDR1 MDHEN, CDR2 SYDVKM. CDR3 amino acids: CASSLSSGGQYEQYF. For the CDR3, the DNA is TGTGCCAGCAGTTTGTCTTCTGGGGGCCAATACGAGCAGTACTTC.

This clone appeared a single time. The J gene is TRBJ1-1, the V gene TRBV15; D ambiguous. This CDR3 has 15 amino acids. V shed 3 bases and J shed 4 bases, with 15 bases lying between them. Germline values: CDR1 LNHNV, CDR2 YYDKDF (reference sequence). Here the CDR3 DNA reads TGTGCCACCAGCAGTGTTACGGAGCGGGCCACTGAAGCTTTCTTT. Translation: CATSSVTERATEAFF.

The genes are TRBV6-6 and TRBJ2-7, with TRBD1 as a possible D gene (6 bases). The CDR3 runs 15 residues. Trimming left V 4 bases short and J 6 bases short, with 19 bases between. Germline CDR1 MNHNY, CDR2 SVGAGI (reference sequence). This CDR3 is CASSFRGAGDLEQYF. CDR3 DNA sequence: TGTGCCAGCAGTTTCCGTGGGGCAGGGGACCTCGAGCAGTACTTC.

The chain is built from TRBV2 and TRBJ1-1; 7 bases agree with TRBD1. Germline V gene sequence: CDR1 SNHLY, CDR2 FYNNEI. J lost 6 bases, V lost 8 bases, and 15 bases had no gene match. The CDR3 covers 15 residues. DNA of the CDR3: TGTGCCAGCCAGAGACAGGGACTCCCGGACCCTGAAGCTTTCTTT. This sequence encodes CASQRQGLPDPEAFF.

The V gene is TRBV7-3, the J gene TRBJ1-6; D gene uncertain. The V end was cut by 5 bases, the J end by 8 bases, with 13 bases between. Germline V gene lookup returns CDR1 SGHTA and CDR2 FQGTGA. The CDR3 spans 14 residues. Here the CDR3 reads CASSPRVGDSPLHF. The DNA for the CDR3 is TGTGCCAGCAGCCCGAGGGTCGGCGATTCACCCCTCCACTTT.

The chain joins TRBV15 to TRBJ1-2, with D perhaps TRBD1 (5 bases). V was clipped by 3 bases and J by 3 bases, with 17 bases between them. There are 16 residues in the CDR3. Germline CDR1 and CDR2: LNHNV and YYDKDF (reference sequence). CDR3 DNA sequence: TGTGCCACCAGCAGCCTGAACTGGGGGGGAGACTATGGCTACACCTTC. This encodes CATSSLNWGGDYGYTF. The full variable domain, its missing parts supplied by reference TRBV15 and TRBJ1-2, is DAMVIQNPRYQVTQFGKPVTLSCSQTLNHNVMYWYQQKSSQAPKLLFHYYDKDFNNEADTPDNFQSRRPNTSFCFLDIRSPGLGDTAMYLCATSSLNWGGDYGYTFGSGTRLTVV.

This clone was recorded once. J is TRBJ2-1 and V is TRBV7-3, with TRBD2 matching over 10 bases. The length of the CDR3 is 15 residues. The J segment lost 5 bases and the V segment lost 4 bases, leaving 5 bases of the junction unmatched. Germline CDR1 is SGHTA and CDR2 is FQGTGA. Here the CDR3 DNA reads TGTGCCAGCAGCTCCACCGGGACTAGCGACAATGAGCAGTTCTTC. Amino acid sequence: CASSSTGTSDNEQFF.

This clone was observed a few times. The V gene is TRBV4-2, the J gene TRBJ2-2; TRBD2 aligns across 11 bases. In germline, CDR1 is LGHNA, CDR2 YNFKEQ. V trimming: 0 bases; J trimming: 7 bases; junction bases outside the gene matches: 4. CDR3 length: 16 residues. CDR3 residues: CASSQDLAGGLGELFF. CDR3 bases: TGTGCCAGCAGCCAAGATCTAGCGGGGGGCCTCGGGGAGCTGTTTTTT.

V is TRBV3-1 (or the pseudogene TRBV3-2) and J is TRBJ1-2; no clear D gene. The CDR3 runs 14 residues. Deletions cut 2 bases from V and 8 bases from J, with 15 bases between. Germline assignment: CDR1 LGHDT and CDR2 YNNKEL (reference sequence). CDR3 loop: CASSQMLAPSGYTF. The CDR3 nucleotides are TGTGCCAGCAGCCAAATGCTGGCCCCCTCCGGCTACACCTTC.

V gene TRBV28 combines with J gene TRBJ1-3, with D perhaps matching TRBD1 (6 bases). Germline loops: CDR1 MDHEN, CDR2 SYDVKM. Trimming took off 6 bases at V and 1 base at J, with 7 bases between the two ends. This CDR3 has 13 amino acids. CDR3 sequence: CASRQGSGNTIYF. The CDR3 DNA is TGTGCCAGCAGACAGGGTTCTGGAAACACCATATATTTT. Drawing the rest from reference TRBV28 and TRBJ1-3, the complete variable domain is DVKVTQSSRYLVKRTGEKVFLECVQDMDHENMFWYRQDPGLGLRLIYFSYDVKMKEKGDIPEGYSVSREKKERFSLILESASTNQTSMYLCASRQGSGNTIYFGEGSWLTVV.

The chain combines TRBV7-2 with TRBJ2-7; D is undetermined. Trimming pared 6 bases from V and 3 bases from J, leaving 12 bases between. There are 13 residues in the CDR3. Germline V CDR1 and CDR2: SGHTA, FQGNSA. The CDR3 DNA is TGTGCCAGCAGTCCATATTACAGCTACGAGCAGTACTTC. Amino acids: CASSPYYSYEQYF. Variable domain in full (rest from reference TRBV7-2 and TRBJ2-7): GAGVSQSPSNKVTEKGKDVELRCDPISGHTALYWYRQSLGQGLEFLIYFQGNSAPDKSGLPSDRFSAERTGGSVSTLTIQRTQQEDSAVYLCASSPYYSYEQYFGPGTRLTVT.

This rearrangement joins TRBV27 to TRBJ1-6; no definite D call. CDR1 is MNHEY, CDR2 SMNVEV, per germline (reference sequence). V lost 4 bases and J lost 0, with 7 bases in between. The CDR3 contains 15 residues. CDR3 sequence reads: CASSSDSSYNSPLHF. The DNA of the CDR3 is TGTGCCAGCAGTTCCGATAGCTCCTATAATTCACCCCTCCACTTT.

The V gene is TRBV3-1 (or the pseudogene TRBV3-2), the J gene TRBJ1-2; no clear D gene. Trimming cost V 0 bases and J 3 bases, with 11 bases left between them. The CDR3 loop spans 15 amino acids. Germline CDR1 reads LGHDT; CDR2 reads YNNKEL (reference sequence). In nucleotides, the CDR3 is TGTGCCAGCAGCCAAGATCCCAGGTCCTACTATGGCTACACCTTC. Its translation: CASSQDPRSYYGYTF.

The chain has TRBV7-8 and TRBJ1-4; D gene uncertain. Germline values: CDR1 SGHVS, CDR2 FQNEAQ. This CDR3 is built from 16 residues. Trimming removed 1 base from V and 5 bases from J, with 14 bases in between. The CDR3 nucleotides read TGTGCCAGCAGCTTAGTAGCTCGCAGATCGAATGAAAAACTGTTTTTT. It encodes CASSLVARRSNEKLFF.

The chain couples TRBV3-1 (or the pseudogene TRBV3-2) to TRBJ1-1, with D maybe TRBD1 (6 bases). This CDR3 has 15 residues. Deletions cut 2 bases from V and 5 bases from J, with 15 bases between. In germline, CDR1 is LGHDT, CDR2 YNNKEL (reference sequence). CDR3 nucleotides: TGTGCCAGCAGCCAAAATAATACAGGGCGTACTGAAGCTTTCTTT. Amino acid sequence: CASSQNNTGRTEAFF.

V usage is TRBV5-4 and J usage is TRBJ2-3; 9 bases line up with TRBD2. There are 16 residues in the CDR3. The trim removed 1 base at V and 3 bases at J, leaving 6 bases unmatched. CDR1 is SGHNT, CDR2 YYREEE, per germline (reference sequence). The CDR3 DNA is TGTGCCAGCAGCTTGAGGTCTAGCGGGGTGACAGATACGCAGTATTTT. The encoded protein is CASSLRSSGVTDTQYF.

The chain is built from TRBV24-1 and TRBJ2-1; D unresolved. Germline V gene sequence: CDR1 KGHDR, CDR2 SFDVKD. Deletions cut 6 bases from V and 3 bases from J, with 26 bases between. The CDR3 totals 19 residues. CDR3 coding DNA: TGTGCCACCAGTCCCGAAAAACCCTCACTCTCAAACTACTACAATGAGCAGTTCTTC. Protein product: CATSPEKPSLSNYYNEQFF.

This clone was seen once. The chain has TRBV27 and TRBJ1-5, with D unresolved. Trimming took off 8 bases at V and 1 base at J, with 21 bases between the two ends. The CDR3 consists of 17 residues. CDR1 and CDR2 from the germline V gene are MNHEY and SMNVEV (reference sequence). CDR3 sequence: CASGSLTARQSNQPQHF. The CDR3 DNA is TGTGCCAGCGGGTCCTTAACTGCCAGGCAGAGCAATCAGCCCCAGCATTTT.

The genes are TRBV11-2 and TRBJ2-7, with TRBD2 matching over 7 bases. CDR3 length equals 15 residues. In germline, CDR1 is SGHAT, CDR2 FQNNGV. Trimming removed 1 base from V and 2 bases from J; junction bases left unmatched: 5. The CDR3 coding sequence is TGTGCCAGCAGCTTAGTGGCTAGCGGTGCCTACGAGCAGTACTTC. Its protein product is CASSLVASGAYEQYF.